The TCR beta chain described here comes from a study of early T cells in non-severe SARS-CoV-2 infection. Study-level background: Investigators sequenced bulk RNA drawn from unsorted whole blood, and chains remained unpaired.

Overall study findings and caveats: Matching results from VDJdb favored anti-spike CD8 responses, leaving private and CD4 specificities undetected.

This clonotype appeared a few times. The antigen remains unidentified. Unique molecular identifier tags were affixed to discrete cDNA molecules. TCRdb used MiXCR to reprocess the 5' RACE reads, holding one entry per CDR3 protein. Of almost 30,000 distinct CDR3 sequences listed, more than 4.5% are singletons. Germline V gene sequence: CDR1 MNHEY, CDR2 SVGEGT. V was pared by 4 bases and J by 6 bases, with 6 bases between. This CDR3 is 12 amino acids long. The chain is built from TRBV6-2 or TRBV6-3 and TRBJ2-2; D is uncertain. This clonotype was obtained from an adult who was a healthcare worker with PCR-confirmed SARS-CoV-2 infection or an uninfected control (not recorded which). Material for sequencing was whole blood. The CDR3 here is CASSWVAGELFF. The CDR3, as DNA: TGTGCCAGCAGTTGGGTCGCCGGGGAGCTGTTTTTT.